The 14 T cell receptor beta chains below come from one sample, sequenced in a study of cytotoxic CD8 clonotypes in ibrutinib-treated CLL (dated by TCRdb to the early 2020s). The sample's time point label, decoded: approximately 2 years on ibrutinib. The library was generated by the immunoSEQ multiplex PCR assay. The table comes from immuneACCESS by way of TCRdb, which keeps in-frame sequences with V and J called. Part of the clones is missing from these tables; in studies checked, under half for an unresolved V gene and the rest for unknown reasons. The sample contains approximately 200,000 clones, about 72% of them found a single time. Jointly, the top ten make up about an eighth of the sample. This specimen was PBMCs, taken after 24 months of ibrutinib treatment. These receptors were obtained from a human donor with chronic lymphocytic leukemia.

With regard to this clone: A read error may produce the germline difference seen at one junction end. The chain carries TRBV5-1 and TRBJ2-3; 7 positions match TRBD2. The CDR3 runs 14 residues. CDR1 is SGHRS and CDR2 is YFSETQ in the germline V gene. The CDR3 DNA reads TGCGCCACCAGCCCCGGGACTAACACAGATACGCAGTATTTT. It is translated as CATSPGTNTDTQYF.

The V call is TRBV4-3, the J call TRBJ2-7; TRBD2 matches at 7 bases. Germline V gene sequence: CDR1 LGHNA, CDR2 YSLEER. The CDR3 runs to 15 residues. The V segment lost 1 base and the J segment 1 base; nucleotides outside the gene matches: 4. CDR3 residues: CASSQGPSGSYEQYF. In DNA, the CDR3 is TGCGCCAGCAGCCAAGGACCTAGCGGATCCTACGAGCAGTACTTC.

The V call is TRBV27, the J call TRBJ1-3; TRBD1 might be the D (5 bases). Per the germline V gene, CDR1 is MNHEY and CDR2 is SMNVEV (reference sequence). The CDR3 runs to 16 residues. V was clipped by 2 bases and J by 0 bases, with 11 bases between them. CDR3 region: CASSLRGLISGNTIYF. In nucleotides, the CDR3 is TGTGCCAGCAGTTTAAGGGGTCTTATCTCTGGAAACACCATATATTTT.

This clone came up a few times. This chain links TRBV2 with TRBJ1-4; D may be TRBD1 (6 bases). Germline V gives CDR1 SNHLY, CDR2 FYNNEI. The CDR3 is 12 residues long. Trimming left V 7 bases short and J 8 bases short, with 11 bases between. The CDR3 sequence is CASNRVEEKLFF. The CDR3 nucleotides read TGTGCCAGCAACAGGGTTGAAGAAAAACTGTTTTTT.

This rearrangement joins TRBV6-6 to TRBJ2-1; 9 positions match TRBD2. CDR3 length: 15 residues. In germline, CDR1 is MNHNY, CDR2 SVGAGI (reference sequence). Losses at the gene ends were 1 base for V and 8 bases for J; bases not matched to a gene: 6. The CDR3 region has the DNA TGTGCCAGCAGTTACTACGGACTAGCGCTAGATGAGCAGTTCTTC. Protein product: CASSYYGLALDEQFF.

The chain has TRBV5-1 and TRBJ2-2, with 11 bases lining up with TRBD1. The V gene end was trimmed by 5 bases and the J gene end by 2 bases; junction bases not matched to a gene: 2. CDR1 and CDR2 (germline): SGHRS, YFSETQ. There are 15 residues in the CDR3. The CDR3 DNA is TGCGCCAGCAGTTGGACAGGGGGCAACACCGGGGAGCTGTTTTTT. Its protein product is CASSWTGGNTGELFF.

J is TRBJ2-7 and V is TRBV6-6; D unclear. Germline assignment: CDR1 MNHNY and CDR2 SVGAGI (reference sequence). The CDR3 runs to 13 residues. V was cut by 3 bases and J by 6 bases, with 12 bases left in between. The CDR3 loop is CASSYWGPGEQYF. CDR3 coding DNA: TGTGCCAGCAGTTATTGGGGTCCGGGCGAGCAGTACTTC.

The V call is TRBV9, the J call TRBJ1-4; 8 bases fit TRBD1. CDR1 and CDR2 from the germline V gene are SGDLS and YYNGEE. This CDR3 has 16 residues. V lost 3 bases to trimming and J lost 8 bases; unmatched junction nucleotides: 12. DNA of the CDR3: TGTGCCAGCAGCGACCGGAATGACAGGGGCGGCGAAAAACTGTTTTTT. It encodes CASSDRNDRGGEKLFF.

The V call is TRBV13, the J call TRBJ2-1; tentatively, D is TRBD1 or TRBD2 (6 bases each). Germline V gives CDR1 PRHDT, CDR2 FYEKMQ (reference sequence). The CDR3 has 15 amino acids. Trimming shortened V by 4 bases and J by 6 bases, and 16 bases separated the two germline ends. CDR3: CASSWEAEGGNEQFF. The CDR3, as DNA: TGTGCCAGCAGCTGGGAAGCGGAGGGGGGCAATGAGCAGTTCTTC.

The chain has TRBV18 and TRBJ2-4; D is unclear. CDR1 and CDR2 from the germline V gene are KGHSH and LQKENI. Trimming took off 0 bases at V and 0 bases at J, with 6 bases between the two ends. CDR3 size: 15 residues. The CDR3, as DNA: TGTGCCAGCTCACCACCTTCACGAGCCAAAAACATTCAGTACTTC. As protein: CASSPPSRAKNIQYF.

CDR3 in DNA: TGTGCCAGCAGCAGTTCGGGGGTTAATGGCTACACCTTC. Its translation is CASSSSGVNGYTF. The genes are TRBV7-6 and TRBJ1-2, with D possibly TRBD1 on 5 matching bases. Germline CDR1 reads SGHVS; CDR2 reads FNYEAQ. The V end lost 5 bases, the J end lost 6 bases, and 13 bases lay between the germline ends. This CDR3 contains 13 residues.

The CDR3 sequence is CASSRPTGIDTQYF. CDR3 DNA: TGTGCCAGCAGCCGACCGACAGGGATAGATACGCAGTATTTT. The V call is TRBV28, the J call TRBJ2-3, with 7 bases that match TRBD1. Trimming at V came to 6 bases and at J to 5 bases, leaving 8 bases not matched to a gene. Per germline, CDR1 MDHEN and CDR2 SYDVKM. The CDR3 has 14 residues.

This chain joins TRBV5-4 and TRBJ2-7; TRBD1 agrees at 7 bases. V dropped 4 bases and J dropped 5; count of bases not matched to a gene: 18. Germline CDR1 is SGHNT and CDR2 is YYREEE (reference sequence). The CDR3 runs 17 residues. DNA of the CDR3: TGTGCCAGCAGCAAAACCCCCGGGACAGCAAAAGTGGACGAGCAGTACTTC. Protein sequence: CASSKTPGTAKVDEQYF.

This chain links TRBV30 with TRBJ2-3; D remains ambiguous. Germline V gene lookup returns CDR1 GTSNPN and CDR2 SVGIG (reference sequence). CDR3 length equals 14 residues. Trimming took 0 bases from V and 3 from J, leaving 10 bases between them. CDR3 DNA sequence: TGTGCCTGGAGTGTAATTGGTACAACAGATACGCAGTATTTT. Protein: CAWSVIGTTDTQYF.